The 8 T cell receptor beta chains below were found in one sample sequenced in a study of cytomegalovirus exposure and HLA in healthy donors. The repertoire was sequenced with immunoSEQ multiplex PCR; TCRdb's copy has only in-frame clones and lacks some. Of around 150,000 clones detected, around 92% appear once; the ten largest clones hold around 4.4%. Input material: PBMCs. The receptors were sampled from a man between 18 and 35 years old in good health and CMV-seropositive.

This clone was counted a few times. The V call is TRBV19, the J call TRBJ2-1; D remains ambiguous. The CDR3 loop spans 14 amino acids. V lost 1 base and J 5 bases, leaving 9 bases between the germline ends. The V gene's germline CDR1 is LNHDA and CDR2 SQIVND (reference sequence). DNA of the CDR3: TGTGCCAGTAGTATAGCGAGGTCCCACAATGAGCAGTTCTTC. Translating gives CASSIARSHNEQFF. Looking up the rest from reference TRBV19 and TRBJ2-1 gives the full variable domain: DGGITQSPKYLFRKEGQNVTLSCEQNLNHDAMYWYRQDPGQGLRLIYYSQIVNDFQKGDIAEGYSVSREKKESFPLTVTSAQKNPTAFYLCASSIARSHNEQFFGPGTRLTVL.

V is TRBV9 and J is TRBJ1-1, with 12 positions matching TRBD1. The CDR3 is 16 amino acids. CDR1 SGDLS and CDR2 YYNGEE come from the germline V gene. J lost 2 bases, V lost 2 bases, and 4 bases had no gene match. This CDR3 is CASSVVGTGGNTEAFF. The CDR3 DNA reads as TGTGCCAGCAGCGTCGTGGGGACAGGGGGCAACACTGAAGCTTTCTTT. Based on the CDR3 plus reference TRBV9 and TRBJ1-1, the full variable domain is DSGVTQTPKHLITATGQRVTLRCSPRSGDLSVYWYQQSLDQGLQFLIQYYNGEERAKGNILERFSAQQFPDLHSELNLSSLELGDSALYFCASSVVGTGGNTEAFFGQGTRLTVV.

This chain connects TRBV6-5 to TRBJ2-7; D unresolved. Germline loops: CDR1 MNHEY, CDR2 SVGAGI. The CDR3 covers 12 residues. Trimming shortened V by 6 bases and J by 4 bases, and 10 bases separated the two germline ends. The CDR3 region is CASSSETYEQYF. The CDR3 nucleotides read TGTGCCAGCAGCTCAGAGACTTACGAGCAGTACTTC.

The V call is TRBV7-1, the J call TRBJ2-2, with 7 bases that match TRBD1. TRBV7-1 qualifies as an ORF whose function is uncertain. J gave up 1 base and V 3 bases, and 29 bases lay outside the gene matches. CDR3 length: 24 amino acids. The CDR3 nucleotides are TGTGCCAGCAGCTCCGGTAACAGGGGTTTGGGTGTGGGATACAAACCTGAGAACACCGGGGAGCTGTTTTTT. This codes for CASSSGNRGLGVGYKPENTGELFF.

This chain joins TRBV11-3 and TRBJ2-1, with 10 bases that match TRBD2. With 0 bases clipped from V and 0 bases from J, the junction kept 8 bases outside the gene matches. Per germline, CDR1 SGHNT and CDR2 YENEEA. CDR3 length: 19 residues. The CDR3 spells CASSLEISSGGSSYNEQFF. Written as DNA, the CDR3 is TGTGCCAGCAGCTTAGAGATTTCTAGCGGGGGAAGCTCCTACAATGAGCAGTTCTTC. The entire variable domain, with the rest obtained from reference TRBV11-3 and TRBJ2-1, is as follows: EAGVVQSPRYKIIEKKQPVAFWCNPISGHNTLYWYLQNLGQGPELLIRYENEEAVDDSQLPKDRFSAERLKGVDSTLKIQPAELGDSAVYLCASSLEISSGGSSYNEQFFGPGTRLTVL.

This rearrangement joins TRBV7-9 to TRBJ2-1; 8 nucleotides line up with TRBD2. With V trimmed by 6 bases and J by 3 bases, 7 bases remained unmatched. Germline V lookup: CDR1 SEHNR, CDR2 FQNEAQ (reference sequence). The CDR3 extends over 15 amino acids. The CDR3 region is CASRMSGTSYNEQFF. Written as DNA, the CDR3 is TGTGCCAGCAGAATGTCCGGGACTAGCTACAATGAGCAGTTCTTC.

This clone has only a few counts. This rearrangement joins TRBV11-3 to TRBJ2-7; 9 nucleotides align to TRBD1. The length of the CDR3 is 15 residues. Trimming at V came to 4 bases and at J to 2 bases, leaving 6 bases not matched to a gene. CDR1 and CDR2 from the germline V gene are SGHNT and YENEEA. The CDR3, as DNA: TGTGCCAGCAGCTCCCGGGACAGGGATCCCTACGAGCAGTACTTC. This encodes CASSSRDRDPYEQYF. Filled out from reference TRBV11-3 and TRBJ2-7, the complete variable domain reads EAGVVQSPRYKIIEKKQPVAFWCNPISGHNTLYWYLQNLGQGPELLIRYENEEAVDDSQLPKDRFSAERLKGVDSTLKIQPAELGDSAVYLCASSSRDRDPYEQYFGPGTRLTVT.

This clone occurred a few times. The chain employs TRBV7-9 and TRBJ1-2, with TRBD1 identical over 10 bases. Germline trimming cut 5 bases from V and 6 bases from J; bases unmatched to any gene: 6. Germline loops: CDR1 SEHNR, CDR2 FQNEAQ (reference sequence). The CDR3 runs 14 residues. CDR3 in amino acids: CASSRRDRGDGYTF. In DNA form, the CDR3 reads TGTGCCAGCAGCCGACGGGACAGGGGCGATGGCTACACCTTC.